The 7 T cell receptor beta chains below come from one sample, sequenced in a study of monozygotic twins with inflammatory bowel disease. TCRdb derives one entry per CDR3 protein from the 5' RACE reads, leaving out DNA. This sample's table reports around 400,000 distinct CDR3 sequences. The material sequenced was blood. The receptors were gathered from a human donor with ulcerative colitis or Crohn's disease, or a healthy co-twin of an affected twin (not recorded which).

This rearrangement joins TRBV6-1 to TRBJ2-3; TCRdb gives TRBD2 as the D gene, but with no DNA this cannot be confirmed. Germline V CDR1 and CDR2: MNHNS, SASEGT. There are 15 residues in the CDR3. The CDR3 sequence is CASRPVAGSKDTQYF.

CDR3 protein: CASSFSWDQETQYF. J is TRBJ2-5 and V is TRBV7-9. Germline V CDR1 and CDR2: SEHNR, FQNEAQ (reference sequence). The length of the CDR3 is 14 residues.

This chain connects TRBV3-1 to TRBJ2-7. CDR3 length equals 15 residues. Germline V gene data show CDR1 as LGHDT and CDR2 as YNNKEL (reference sequence). CDR3 sequence: CASSQDPHRSYEQYF.

This chain uses TRBV10-1 with TRBJ1-1; TCRdb returns TRBD1, unconfirmable since there is no DNA. This CDR3 is 15 amino acids long. Germline CDR1 and CDR2: WNHNN and SYGVQD (reference sequence). CDR3: CASMDRTGGITEAFF.

The chain joins TRBV7-2 to TRBJ1-1. The CDR3 contains 15 residues. CDR1 and CDR2 from the germline V gene are SGHTA and FQGNSA. CDR3: CASSPEAAENTEAFF.

The chain uses TRBV12-3 or TRBV12-4 and TRBJ1-4; with no DNA, the TCRdb D assignment of TRBD1 cannot be verified. The CDR3 runs 15 residues. This chain's CDR3 is CASSPDGQRNEKLFF.

This chain connects TRBV10-2 to TRBJ1-4; with no DNA, the TCRdb D assignment of TRBD1 cannot be verified. CDR3 length: 13 residues. Germline loops: CDR1 WSHSY, CDR2 SAAADI. The CDR3 sequence: CASRGQGYEKLFF.